One and the same sample provided the 13 T cell receptor beta chains below, sequenced in a study of T cell clones after liver transplantation. TCRdb's copy holds only in-frame clones and misses some; the assay was immunoSEQ multiplex PCR. Here the sample spans approximately 71,000 clones, about 91% being singletons. The starting material was CD4+ T cells from blood, obtained approximately 25 months after liver transplant. The receptor source for this set is a human patient who received a liver transplant. The T cells may come from the graft donor.

V usage is TRBV2 and J usage is TRBJ2-7; tentative D call: TRBD2 (6 bases). CDR3 length equals 14 residues. Trimming removed 6 bases from V and 1 base from J, with 13 bases in between. CDR1 SNHLY and CDR2 FYNNEI come from the germline V gene. CDR3 loop: CASRATGGSYEQYF. CDR3 in DNA: TGTGCCAGCAGAGCAACCGGGGGTTCCTACGAGCAGTACTTC.

The rearrangement joins TRBV19 to TRBJ1-5, with D maybe TRBD1 (5 bases). The CDR3 contains 17 residues. Germline assignment: CDR1 LNHDA and CDR2 SQIVND (reference sequence). V was shortened by 6 bases and J by 2 bases, with 20 bases between the two germline ends. CDR3 region: CASRSQALGMGNQPQHF. Written as DNA, the CDR3 is TGTGCCAGTAGATCACAGGCGCTGGGTATGGGCAATCAGCCCCAGCATTTT.

V is TRBV2 and J is TRBJ2-1; D is unresolved. CDR1 and CDR2 from the germline V gene are SNHLY and FYNNEI. V gave up 7 bases and J gave up 3 bases, with 13 bases separating them. The length of the CDR3 is 14 residues. Here the CDR3 DNA reads TGTGCCAGCATTAGGGAAGCCGGCTACAATGAGCAGTTCTTC. Translation: CASIREAGYNEQFF.

This chain links TRBV27 with TRBJ1-5; no reliable D call. The CDR3 is made up of 15 amino acids. V dropped 0 bases and J dropped 6 bases, with 12 bases sitting between them. Germline V lookup: CDR1 MNHEY, CDR2 SMNVEV (reference sequence). The CDR3 region has the DNA TGTGCCAGCAGTTTATCCACAGCATCCCCTCAGCCCCAGCATTTT. It codes for CASSLSTASPQPQHF.

V and J are TRBV7-6 and TRBJ2-7; D is uncertain. With 1 base removed from V and 0 bases from J, the gap between germline ends came to 10 bases. Germline assignment: CDR1 SGHVS and CDR2 FNYEAQ. There are 15 residues in the CDR3. The CDR3 region is CASSLDPWSSYEQYF. The DNA of the CDR3 is TGTGCCAGCAGCTTAGATCCCTGGAGCTCCTACGAGCAGTACTTC. Full variable domain (outside the CDR3, taken from reference TRBV7-6 and TRBJ2-7): GAGVSQSPRYKVTKRGQDVALRCDPISGHVSLYWYRQALGQGPEFLTYFNYEAQQDKSGLPNDRFSAERPEGSISTLTIQRTEQRDSAMYRCASSLDPWSSYEQYFGPGTRLTVT.

V usage is TRBV28 and J usage is TRBJ2-7; D is perhaps TRBD1 (6 bases). Germline V gene sequence: CDR1 MDHEN, CDR2 SYDVKM. This CDR3 has 12 amino acids. This chain's CDR3 is CATLRGEAEQYF. The CDR3, as DNA: TGTGCGACCCTCAGGGGTGAAGCCGAGCAGTACTTC.

The rearrangement links TRBV6-6 to TRBJ1-1; D gene uncertain. The CDR3 covers 16 residues. Germline CDR1 reads MNHNY; CDR2 reads SVGAGI (reference sequence). V lost 0 bases to trimming and J lost 5 bases, with 16 bases between them. CDR3 bases: TGTGCCAGCAGTTACTCGAGGGCGGGTGGGTGGACTGAAGCTTTCTTT. This gives the protein CASSYSRAGGWTEAFF.

The chain uses TRBV5-4 and TRBJ1-4, with unresolved D. The CDR3 covers 16 residues. V was pared by 1 base and J by 7 bases, with 17 bases between. CDR1 is SGHNT, CDR2 YYREEE, per germline (reference sequence). The CDR3 loop reads CASSLKEDPGSEKLFF. The CDR3 nucleotides are TGTGCCAGCAGCTTGAAGGAGGACCCAGGCAGTGAAAAACTGTTTTTT.

V gene TRBV11-3 combines with J gene TRBJ2-7, with D possibly called TRBD1 or TRBD2 (5 bases each). V was cut by 1 base and J by 8 bases, with 12 bases left in between. CDR1 is SGHNT, CDR2 YENEEA, per germline. The CDR3 is made up of 13 amino acids. For the CDR3, the DNA is TGTGCCAGCAGCTTAGGGGCCCCGGGACAGCAGTACTTC. Translation: CASSLGAPGQQYF.

The chain links TRBV27 to TRBJ2-5; a weak D match, TRBD1 (6 bases). V was trimmed by 5 bases and J by 5 bases, leaving 12 bases between them. Looked up from germline, CDR1 is MNHEY and CDR2 is SMNVEV (reference sequence). The CDR3 consists of 13 residues. The CDR3 sequence is CASSPRGVETQYF. The CDR3 DNA follows: TGTGCCAGCAGTCCCAGGGGCGTCGAGACCCAGTACTTC.

The chain is built from TRBV10-3 and TRBJ1-1, with 7 bases matching TRBD1. Germline trimming cut 6 bases from V and 7 bases from J; bases unmatched to any gene: 2. Germline V CDR1 and CDR2: ENHRY, SYGVKD. This CDR3 contains 11 residues. CDR3 in DNA: TGTGCCATCAGAAGGGACAGTGAAGCTTTCTTT. Translating it yields CAIRRDSEAFF.

Of note for this clone: Other nucleotide sequences in the sample specify the same CDR3. The V gene is TRBV6-5, the J gene TRBJ1-1; no reliable D call. This CDR3 contains 13 residues. V lost 6 bases to trimming and J lost 1 base, with 9 bases between them. Germline CDR1 is MNHEY and CDR2 is SVGAGI. In DNA form, the CDR3 reads TGTGCCAGCAGCTACAGCAAGAACACTGAAGCTTTCTTT. Protein product: CASSYSKNTEAFF.

This clone came up once. The V and J genes are TRBV19 and TRBJ2-6; 7 nucleotides align to TRBD1. The CDR3 sequence is 17 residues long. Germline V CDR1 and CDR2: LNHDA, SQIVND (reference sequence). The V gene end was trimmed by 4 bases and the J gene end by 1 base; junction bases not matched to a gene: 7. In DNA, the CDR3 is TGTGCCAGTAGTACATCAAACAGGGGATCTGGGGCCAACGTCCTGACTTTC. Its protein is CASSTSNRGSGANVLTF.